The T cell receptor beta chain under discussion was sequenced for a study of T cell responses to AZD1222 COVID-19 vaccine. On the study more broadly: Both about-4-week and about-12-week second-dose recipients were combined.

The CDR3 sequence is 13 residues long. Per germline, CDR1 MNHEY and CDR2 SVGAGI. V dropped 5 bases and J dropped 5; count of bases not matched to a gene: 4. Details on this clone: As yet, its antigen is unknown.

Method: immunoSEQ multiplex PCR; TCRdb's copy keeps in-frame clones and lacks some. The data contain 45,000 to 55,000 clones, roughly 80% of them singletons. Regarding the study as a whole: The repertoires were collected only after the peak T cell response. Females outnumbered males among donors, who were mostly white British; clonal diversity was possibly underestimated. Targeting of unmutated variant regions was reportedly seen in nearly half of spike-specific TCRs.

This clonotype was obtained from an adult in good health. Source: peripheral blood, taken on day 0 of AZD1222 vaccination. The genes are TRBV6-5 and TRBJ2-5; 8 nucleotides match TRBD1. The CDR3 nucleotides are TGTGCCAGCAGTCCGGACAGGGTTGAGACCCAGTACTTC. Amino acids: CASSPDRVETQYF.